One and the same sample provided the 20 T cell receptor beta chains below, sequenced in a study of memory CD4+ T cells and cytomegalovirus serostatus. The protocol was immunoSEQ multiplex PCR, while the TCRdb copy is restricted to in-frame clones and leaves out a portion. This sample has some 87,000 clones; 80% occur once, and the top ten carry about 4%. Single viable CD3+CD4+CD8-CD45RO+ cells were sorted as the memory CD4+ T cells. The source material was memory CD4+ T cells from blood. The receptors derive from an adult in good health and CMV-seropositive.

This clone occurred once. The rearrangement joins TRBV18 to TRBJ1-1; 7 bases align to TRBD1. Unmatched junction bases numbered 10, after V lost 6 bases and J lost 0 bases. The V gene's germline CDR1 is KGHSH and CDR2 LQKENI. The CDR3 contains 16 residues. In DNA form, the CDR3 reads TGTGCCAGCTCCGGGGTAGGGGGCACTTTGAACACTGAAGCTTTCTTT. This gives the protein CASSGVGGTLNTEAFF.

V gene TRBV7-2 combines with J gene TRBJ1-2; D remains ambiguous. Between the trimmed V and J ends, which lost 1 base and 4 bases, there was a span of 10 bases. In germline, CDR1 is SGHTA, CDR2 FQGNSA. The CDR3 loop spans 14 amino acids. CDR3 bases: TGTGCCAGCAGCTTAGATGGAGGTCCCTATGGCTACACCTTC. Its protein is CASSLDGGPYGYTF.

J is TRBJ1-1 and V is TRBV6-1; possible D gene TRBD1, 6 bases. This CDR3 contains 15 residues. In germline, CDR1 is MNHNS, CDR2 SASEGT. V was trimmed by 2 bases and J by 1 base, leaving 11 bases between them. Here the CDR3 DNA reads TGTGCCAGCAGTGAATGGGGACACGCGAACACTGAAGCTTTCTTT. This encodes CASSEWGHANTEAFF.

With respect to this clone: Mismatch with germline at one junction end may stem from a read error. The V gene is TRBV7-7, the J gene TRBJ2-5, with D possibly TRBD2 on 6 matching bases. CDR1 and CDR2 (germline): SSHAT, FNYEAQ (reference sequence). This CDR3 has 15 residues. Here the CDR3 reads CASSLVPSAQETQYF. As DNA, the CDR3 is TGTGCTAGCAGCTTAGTGCCTAGCGCTCAAGAGACCCAGTACTTC.

This clone has only a few counts. The chain links TRBV9 to TRBJ2-1; D uncertain. The CDR3 extends over 13 amino acids. The V end lost 1 base, the J end lost 9 bases, and 11 bases lay between the germline ends. Germline values: CDR1 SGDLS, CDR2 YYNGEE. For the CDR3, the DNA is TGTGCCAGCAGCGTAACCACGGGCGGTGAGCAGTTCTTC. This gives the protein CASSVTTGGEQFF.

V and J are TRBV5-4 and TRBJ2-5; TRBD2 aligns across 8 bases. After removal of 1 base from V and 4 bases from J, the junction contained 6 bases not matched to a gene. This CDR3 is 15 amino acids long. Germline CDR1 and CDR2: SGHNT and YYREEE (reference sequence). CDR3 region: CASSLLSGGTETQYF. In DNA form, the CDR3 reads TGTGCCAGCAGCTTGTTGTCGGGAGGGACAGAGACCCAGTACTTC.

This clone has more than one count but fewer than ten. The rearrangement joins TRBV4-2 to TRBJ1-4; D is uncertain. The CDR3 covers 15 residues. CDR1 is LGHNA and CDR2 is YNFKEQ in the germline V gene. Trimming removed 0 bases at V and 3 bases at J, with 8 bases between. CDR3 protein: CASSQDVQSNEKLFF. The CDR3 DNA reads as TGTGCCAGCAGCCAAGATGTCCAGTCTAATGAAAAACTGTTTTTT.

This clone came up a few times. The V and J genes are TRBV18 and TRBJ1-4; 7 bases agree with TRBD1. In germline, CDR1 is KGHSH, CDR2 LQKENI. The V segment lost 4 bases and the J segment 4 bases; nucleotides outside the gene matches: 6. The CDR3 contains 15 residues. CDR3 residues: CASSLGTASNEKLFF. CDR3 nucleotide sequence: TGTGCCAGCTCACTAGGGACAGCTAGTAATGAAAAACTGTTTTTT. Using reference TRBV18 and TRBJ1-4 for the parts outside the CDR3, the full variable domain is NAGVMQNPRHLVRRRGQEARLRCSPMKGHSHVYWYRQLPEEGLKFMVYLQKENIIDESGMPKERFSAEFPKEGPSILRIQQVVRGDSAAYFCASSLGTASNEKLFFGSGTQLSVL.

The rearrangement uses TRBV18 and TRBJ2-1, with 8 bases fitting TRBD1. CDR3 length: 17 residues. V lost 2 bases to trimming and J lost 4 bases; unmatched junction nucleotides: 10. The germline gives CDR1 KGHSH, CDR2 LQKENI. The CDR3 bases are TGTGCCAGCTCACCAAACCTGCCGAGACAGGGGTACAATGAGCAGTTCTTC. Protein product: CASSPNLPRQGYNEQFF.

V gene TRBV9 combines with J gene TRBJ2-1, with TRBD2 identical over 7 bases. The CDR3 is 16 amino acids. CDR1 is SGDLS, CDR2 YYNGEE, per germline. Trimming at V came to 0 bases and at J to 0 bases, leaving 3 bases not matched to a gene. The CDR3 here is CASSVGASGSYNEQFF. The CDR3 nucleotides are TGTGCCAGCAGCGTAGGGGCTAGCGGCTCCTACAATGAGCAGTTCTTC. Combining the CDR3 with reference TRBV9 and TRBJ2-1 gives the whole variable domain DSGVTQTPKHLITATGQRVTLRCSPRSGDLSVYWYQQSLDQGLQFLIQYYNGEERAKGNILERFSAQQFPDLHSELNLSSLELGDSALYFCASSVGASGSYNEQFFGPGTRLTVL.

This clone was detected only a few times. The CDR3 DNA reads as TGTGCCGCCGCAAGCGGGCCAATTACCTACAATGAGCAGTTCTTC. This encodes CAAASGPITYNEQFF. The J gene is TRBJ2-1, the V gene TRBV10-3, with D possibly TRBD2 on 6 matching bases. This CDR3 comprises 15 residues. V dropped 11 bases and J dropped 2 bases, with 19 bases sitting between them. The germline CDR1 and CDR2 sequences are ENHRY and SYGVKD.

V is TRBV29-1 and J is TRBJ2-7; no reliable D call. This CDR3 region has 13 residues. Trimming took off 2 bases at V and 5 bases at J, with 13 bases between the two ends. The V gene's germline CDR1 is SQVTM and CDR2 ANQGSEA. The CDR3 reads CSVEITAGDEQYF. The CDR3, as DNA: TGCAGCGTTGAAATAACAGCAGGCGACGAGCAGTACTTC.

The chain recombines TRBV4-1 with TRBJ2-1; D ambiguous. Germline-derived CDR1 and CDR2 are MGHRA and YSYEKL. The CDR3 loop spans 16 amino acids. V was cut by 0 bases and J by 1 base, with 10 bases left in between. CDR3 nucleotides: TGCGCCAGCAGCCAAGATGACGGGTTTTCCTACAATGAGCAGTTCTTC. This sequence encodes CASSQDDGFSYNEQFF.

This chain links TRBV11-2 with TRBJ1-1; D is uncertain. The V and J ends lost 0 bases and 5 bases respectively, with 13 bases between them. The CDR3 has 15 amino acids. Germline V CDR1 and CDR2: SGHAT, FQNNGV. DNA for the CDR3: TGTGCCAGCAGCTTAGATAGGTTAGTGGGAACTGAAGCTTTCTTT. Amino acids: CASSLDRLVGTEAFF.

The chain combines TRBV6-4 with TRBJ2-7, with D hard to call. V gave up 6 bases and J gave up 2 bases, with 11 bases separating them. The germline gives CDR1 MRHNA, CDR2 SNTAGT. The CDR3 consists of 13 residues. CDR3 sequence reads: CASSGRAAYEQYF. In nucleotides, the CDR3 is TGTGCCAGCAGCGGCAGAGCAGCCTACGAGCAGTACTTC.

V usage is TRBV28 and J usage is TRBJ1-5, with TRBD1 matching 9 bases. The CDR3 covers 15 residues. Germline V gene lookup returns CDR1 MDHEN and CDR2 SYDVKM. The V and J ends lost 5 bases and 3 bases, in that order; junction bases with no gene match: 5. DNA for the CDR3: TGTGCCAGCAGTCGTAGGACAGGGGACAATCAGCCCCAGCATTTT. The encoded protein is CASSRRTGDNQPQHF.

This chain uses TRBV2 with TRBJ2-5; D ambiguous. With 3 bases removed from V and 6 bases from J, the gap between germline ends came to 20 bases. The CDR3 contains 16 residues. In germline, CDR1 is SNHLY, CDR2 FYNNEI. DNA for the CDR3: TGTGCCAGCAGTGATTTACGAAGCCCCGTGGGGAAGACCCAGTACTTC. It translates to CASSDLRSPVGKTQYF.

Only one count was recorded for this clone. The rearrangement links TRBV7-6 to TRBJ1-4, with no clear D. The CDR3 is 14 amino acids. Trimming cost V 5 bases and J 4 bases, with 11 bases left between them. Germline CDR1 SGHVS, CDR2 FNYEAQ. CDR3 DNA sequence: TGTGCCAGCAGCCCGAACGGGGTTAATGAAAAACTGTTTTTT. Its translation: CASSPNGVNEKLFF.

The V and J genes are TRBV5-1 and TRBJ1-2; D remains ambiguous. Trimming took 2 bases from V and 4 from J, leaving 12 bases between them. Per germline, CDR1 SGHRS and CDR2 YFSETQ. CDR3 length equals 14 residues. The CDR3 nucleotides read TGCGCCAGCAGCTTAGAGGGTCCACTCTATGGCTACACCTTC. Amino acid sequence: CASSLEGPLYGYTF. The complete variable domain, with remaining parts taken from reference TRBV5-1 and TRBJ1-2, reads KAGVTQTPRYLIKTRGQQVTLSCSPISGHRSVSWYQQTPGQGLQFLFEYFSETQRNKGNFPGRFSGRQFSNSRSEMNVSTLELGDSALYLCASSLEGPLYGYTFGSGTRLTVV.

This chain links TRBV5-4 with TRBJ2-3, with D tentatively TRBD2 (6 bases). Germline assignment: CDR1 SGHNT and CDR2 YYREEE (reference sequence). Trimming left V 4 bases short and J 0 bases short, with 18 bases between. This CDR3 has 17 amino acids. CDR3 bases: TGTGCCAGCAGCAGTCAGACTCTAGCGACTAGCACAGATACGCAGTATTTT. Encoded protein: CASSSQTLATSTDTQYF.